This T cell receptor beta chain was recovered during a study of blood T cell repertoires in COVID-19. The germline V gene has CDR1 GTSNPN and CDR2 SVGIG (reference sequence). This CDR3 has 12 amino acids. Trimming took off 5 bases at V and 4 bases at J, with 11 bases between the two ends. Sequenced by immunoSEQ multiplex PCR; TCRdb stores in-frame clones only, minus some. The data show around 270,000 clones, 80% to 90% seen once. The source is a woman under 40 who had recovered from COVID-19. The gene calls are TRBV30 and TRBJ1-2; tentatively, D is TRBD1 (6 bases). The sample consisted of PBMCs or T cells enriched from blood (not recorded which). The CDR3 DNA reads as TGTGCCTGGGGACAGTCAGGCTATGGCTACACCTTC. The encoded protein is CAWGQSGYGYTF.